The 20 T cell receptor beta chains below all came from one sample that was sequenced in a study of blood T cells in healthy people across ages. Next came a second PCR, run for roughly 6 to 11 cycles, which used a sample-barcoded 5' primer along with a J-beta primer mix. TCRdb re-analysed the 5' RACE reads in MiXCR, keeping a single row per CDR3 protein. The repertoire has around 800,000 distinct CDR3 sequences, about 26% of them found once; the top ten carry about 2.9%. Separately, the same data were catalogued under a study of T cells of mothers and their children.

The sample consisted of blood. These receptors all come from a boy aged 10-17 years in good health.

This clonotype appeared many times. The chain employs TRBV27 and TRBJ2-1; D is undetermined. Between the trimmed V and J ends, which lost 3 bases and 1 base, there was a span of 7 bases. This CDR3 spans 14 amino acids. CDR1 is MNHEY and CDR2 is SMNVEV in the germline V gene (reference sequence). For the CDR3, the DNA is TGTGCCAGCAGTTTTTCAGGATCCTACAATGAGCAGTTCTTC. Translated: CASSFSGSYNEQFF.

This clonotype has a handful of counts. The J gene is TRBJ1-1, the V gene TRBV25-1; D possibly corresponds to TRBD1 (5 bases). Trimming removed 6 bases from V and 1 base from J, with 9 bases in between. The CDR3 covers 13 residues. Germline-derived CDR1 and CDR2 are MGHDK and SYGVNS. This CDR3 is CASRAGTNTEAFF. The CDR3 DNA reads TGTGCCAGCAGGGCAGGGACGAACACTGAAGCTTTCTTT.

The chain employs TRBV10-1 and TRBJ1-1; D unclear. With 2 bases removed from V and 0 bases from J, the gap between germline ends came to 4 bases. This CDR3 has 13 amino acids. The germline V gene has CDR1 WNHNN and CDR2 SYGVQD (reference sequence). The CDR3 sequence is CASSEQLNTEAFF. The CDR3 DNA reads TGCGCCAGCAGTGAGCAGCTGAACACTGAAGCTTTCTTT.

This clonotype came up a few times. This rearrangement joins TRBV7-6 to TRBJ2-5; D may be TRBD1 or TRBD2 (5 bases each). The DNA end favors TRBJ2-7, so the J call may be wrong. CDR1 and CDR2 from the germline V gene are SGHVS and FNYEAQ. This CDR3 contains 15 residues. This chain's CDR3 is CASSPDTNGAYEQYF. The CDR3 nucleotides read TGTGCCAGCAGCCCGGACACAAACGGGGCCTACGAGCAGTACTTC.

This clonotype was found many times. The chain is built from TRBV5-1 and TRBJ2-7, with a weak D call TRBD1 (6 bases). V lost 0 bases, J lost 3 bases, and 13 bases lay in between. The CDR3 consists of 15 residues. Per the germline V gene, CDR1 is SGHRS and CDR2 is YFSETQ. As DNA, the CDR3 is TGCGCCAGCAGCTTGGAGGTCAGGGGAAACTACGAGCAGTACTTC. This gives the protein CASSLEVRGNYEQYF.

The chain recombines TRBV7-9 with TRBJ1-1; the D gene is possibly TRBD1 (6 bases). V was trimmed by 5 bases and J by 8 bases, leaving 12 bases between them. The CDR3 totals 12 residues. The germline gives CDR1 SEHNR, CDR2 FQNEAQ (reference sequence). In DNA form, the CDR3 reads TGTGCCAGCAGCCTACCCGACAGGGAAGCTTTCTTT. Translating it yields CASSLPDREAFF.

This clonotype was found a few times. Germline is not matched at one junction end, which may reflect a read error. The genes are TRBV10-3 and TRBJ2-3; 7 nucleotides match TRBD2. Germline loops: CDR1 ENHRY, CDR2 SYGVKD. CDR3 length equals 16 residues. CDR3 sequence (DNA): TGCGCCATCAGTGAGCGGCAGGGAGGGAGCACAGATACGCAGTATTTT. Amino acid sequence: CAISERQGGSTDTQYF.

This clonotype came up once. The chain carries TRBV5-1 and TRBJ1-1; a weak D match, TRBD1 (6 bases). The germline gives CDR1 SGHRS, CDR2 YFSETQ. This CDR3 has 13 amino acids. V lost 5 bases, J lost 11 bases, and 19 bases lay in between. CDR3: CASREGDGGVAFF. The CDR3 nucleotides read TGCGCCAGCAGGGAGGGGGACGGAGGTGTTGCTTTCTTT.

With respect to this clonotype: Relative to the germline gene, one junction end is altered; a read error may explain this. The V and J genes are TRBV10-3 and TRBJ2-5; tentatively, D is TRBD2 (6 bases). Germline values: CDR1 ENHRY, CDR2 SYGVKD. CDR3 length: 15 amino acids. CDR3 region: CAISESERGYETQSF. The CDR3 DNA is TGTGCCATCAGTGAGTCGGAACGGGGGTATGAGACCCAGTCCTTC.

This chain joins TRBV7-3 and TRBJ2-1, with TRBD1 identical over 10 bases. The J call could be wrong; TRBJ2-7 is a better fit for the DNA end. CDR3 length equals 14 residues. Germline V gene sequence: CDR1 SGHTA, CDR2 FQGTGA. The CDR3 DNA is TGTGCCAGCAGCTTGGGGGGACAGGGGAACGAGCAGTACTTC. Its translation: CASSLGGQGNEQYF.

This clonotype was seen a few times. The chain combines TRBV2 with TRBJ2-5, with D perhaps matching TRBD1 (5 bases). V lost 11 bases and J 5 bases, leaving 15 bases between the germline ends. The germline gives CDR1 SNHLY, CDR2 FYNNEI. The CDR3 spans 12 residues. In DNA form, the CDR3 reads TGTGCCGCTGGGGCCCGTACGGAGACCCAGTACTTC. This sequence encodes CAAGARTETQYF.

The V call is TRBV3-1, the J call TRBJ2-7; possibly TRBD1 for D (6 bases). The germline gives CDR1 LGHDT, CDR2 YNNKEL (reference sequence). V was clipped by 7 bases and J by 6 bases, with 19 bases between them. The CDR3 runs 14 residues. The CDR3 DNA is TGTGCCAGCACAACCGAACAGGGAACCTCCGAGCAGTACTTC. Protein product: CASTTEQGTSEQYF.

The gene calls are TRBV20-1 and TRBJ2-3, with D uncertain. V was cut by 3 bases and J by 4 bases, with 17 bases left in between. The CDR3 consists of 15 residues. Germline V gives CDR1 DFQATT, CDR2 SNEGSKA (reference sequence). DNA for the CDR3: TGCAGTGCTAGGCTTCCCCTGAGGAACCCAGATACGCAGTATTTT. This sequence encodes CSARLPLRNPDTQYF.

In this sample, this clonotype turned up a few times. V and J are TRBV28 and TRBJ2-5; 10 bases agree with TRBD2. Losses at the gene ends were 5 bases for V and 11 bases for J; bases not matched to a gene: 8. This CDR3 region has 13 residues. In germline, CDR1 is MDHEN, CDR2 SYDVKM. CDR3 amino acids: CASSSGGAEEQYF. CDR3 sequence (DNA): TGTGCCAGCAGTAGCGGGGGGGCCGAAGAGCAGTACTTC.

V gene TRBV28 combines with J gene TRBJ1-1; D ambiguous. This CDR3 is built from 15 residues. V dropped 7 bases and J dropped 1 base, with 16 bases sitting between them. CDR1 is MDHEN, CDR2 SYDVKM, per germline. CDR3 DNA: TGTGCCAGCATCTCGATAGGGCAGCCGAACACTGAAGCTTTCTTT. Translating gives CASISIGQPNTEAFF.

This chain uses TRBV9 with TRBJ2-5, with D perhaps given as TRBD1 or TRBD2 (5 bases each). The J call may be incorrect, as the DNA end agrees better with TRBJ2-1. CDR1 and CDR2 from the germline V gene are SGDLS and YYNGEE. This CDR3 has 15 residues. Here the CDR3 reads CASSVGRDVLHEQFF. In DNA, the CDR3 is TGTGCCAGCAGCGTAGGCAGGGACGTTTTGCATGAGCAGTTCTTC.

This clonotype has more than one count but fewer than ten. V and J are TRBV12-3 or TRBV12-4 and TRBJ1-3, with 12 positions matching TRBD1. Unmatched junction bases numbered 9, after V lost 7 bases and J lost 8 bases. The CDR3 is 15 amino acids. The CDR3 bases are TGTGCCAGCACTTTCGGGGGACAGGGGGCCTACACCATATATTTT. This encodes CASTFGGQGAYTIYF.

V is TRBV12-5 and J is TRBJ2-7; 7 nucleotides line up with TRBD1. The CDR3 is made up of 13 amino acids. The germline CDR1 and CDR2 sequences are LGHNT and FRNRAP. V shed 4 bases, J shed 3 bases, and the junction held 3 bases outside the gene matches. The CDR3: CASGSGTVYEQYF. CDR3 nucleotides: TGTGCTAGTGGTTCCGGGACAGTCTACGAGCAGTACTTC.

In this sample, this clonotype turned up a few times. One junction end disagrees with the germline gene, perhaps due to a read error. The V gene is TRBV11-2, the J gene TRBJ2-2; possible D gene TRBD2, 6 bases. The CDR3 is made up of 14 amino acids. The germline gives CDR1 SGHAT, CDR2 FQNNGV. CDR3 DNA: TGTGCCAGCGAACTAGCCCACAACACCGGGGAGCCGTTTTTT. This sequence encodes CASELAHNTGEPFF.

A few counts support this clonotype. The genes are TRBV27 and TRBJ2-1; D might be TRBD1 (7 bases). The J call may be in error: the DNA end matches TRBJ2-7 better. Germline values: CDR1 MNHEY, CDR2 SMNVEV (reference sequence). The CDR3 contains 14 residues. In DNA form, the CDR3 reads TGTGCCAGCAGTTTCTCGGCAGGGGGGTACGAGCAGTACTTC. Its translation: CASSFSAGGYEQYF.